These 5 T cell receptor beta chains originate from one sample sequenced in a study of shared clonotypes between healthy human individuals. Some clones are missing from TCRdb's copy, which holds only in-frame ones; the method was immunoSEQ multiplex PCR. The sample holds some 1.5 million clones; roughly 98% are singletons and the top ten take roughly 0.42%. Sample: naive CD4+ T cells sorted from blood. Sample subset: CD45RA+ positively selected. Receptors originate from a man younger than 40 in good health.

The chain's CDR3 is CASSLYAGPGDYEQYF. DNA of the CDR3: TGTGCCAGCAGCTTGTACGCTGGGCCCGGTGACTACGAGCAGTACTTC. The rearrangement joins TRBV5-5 to TRBJ2-7; D gene uncertain. CDR3 size: 16 residues. Germline assignment: CDR1 SGHKS and CDR2 YYEKEE (reference sequence). V shed 1 base and J shed 3 bases, with 17 bases lying between them.

CDR3 residues: CASSLVIRYEQYF. The CDR3 DNA reads as TGTGCCAGCAGCTTAGTTATCCGCTACGAGCAGTACTTC. V usage is TRBV7-8 and J usage is TRBJ2-7, with D unresolved. CDR1 and CDR2 from the germline V gene are SGHVS and FQNEAQ. The CDR3 consists of 13 residues. Trimming cost V 1 base and J 3 bases, with 7 bases left between them.

The V gene is TRBV6-6, the J gene TRBJ1-5; D is undetermined. Trimming pared 4 bases from V and 4 bases from J, leaving 8 bases between. Germline lookup yields CDR1 MNHNY and CDR2 SVGAGI (reference sequence). This CDR3 is built from 13 residues. The CDR3: CASSSRVNQPQHF. Here the CDR3 DNA reads TGTGCCAGCAGTTCCCGGGTAAATCAGCCCCAGCATTTT.

This clone was detected once. For the CDR3, the DNA is TGTGCCAGCAACCAGGGGTTCGGGCAGCCCCAGCATTTT. Amino acids: CASNQGFGQPQHF. V gene TRBV6-1 combines with J gene TRBJ1-5; D is perhaps TRBD1 (6 bases). Germline lookup yields CDR1 MNHNS and CDR2 SASEGT. The CDR3 totals 13 residues. The V and J ends lost 7 bases and 7 bases respectively, with 14 bases between them.

The chain carries TRBV5-1 and TRBJ1-2, with a weak D call TRBD1 (5 bases). CDR3 size: 15 residues. The germline V gene encodes CDR1 SGHRS and CDR2 YFSETQ. Trimming removed 3 bases at V and 7 bases at J, with 19 bases between. The CDR3 nucleotides are TGCGCCAGCAGCTCGACAACCCAGGGTCTTAGTGGCTACACCTTC. This codes for CASSSTTQGLSGYTF. Full variable domain (rest looked up from reference TRBV5-1 and TRBJ1-2): KAGVTQTPRYLIKTRGQQVTLSCSPISGHRSVSWYQQTPGQGLQFLFEYFSETQRNKGNFPGRFSGRQFSNSRSEMNVSTLELGDSALYLCASSSTTQGLSGYTFGSGTRLTVV.